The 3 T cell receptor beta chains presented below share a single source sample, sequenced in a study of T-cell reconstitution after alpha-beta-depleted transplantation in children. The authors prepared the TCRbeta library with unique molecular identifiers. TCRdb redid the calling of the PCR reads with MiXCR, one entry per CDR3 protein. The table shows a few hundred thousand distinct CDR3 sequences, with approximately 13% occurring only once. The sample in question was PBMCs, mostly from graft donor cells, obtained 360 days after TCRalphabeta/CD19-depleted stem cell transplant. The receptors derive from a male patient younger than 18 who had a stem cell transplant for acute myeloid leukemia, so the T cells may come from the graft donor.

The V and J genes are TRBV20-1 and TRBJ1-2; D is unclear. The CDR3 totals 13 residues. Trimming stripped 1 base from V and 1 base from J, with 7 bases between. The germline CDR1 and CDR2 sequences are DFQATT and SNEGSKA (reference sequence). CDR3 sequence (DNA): TGCAGTGCTAGAGGAGGGATTAACTATGGCTACACCTTC. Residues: CSARGGINYGYTF.

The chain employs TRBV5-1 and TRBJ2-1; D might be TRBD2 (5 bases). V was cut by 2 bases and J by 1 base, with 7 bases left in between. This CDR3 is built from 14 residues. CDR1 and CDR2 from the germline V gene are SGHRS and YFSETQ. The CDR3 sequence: CASSFGVSYNEQFF. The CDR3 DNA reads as TGCGCCAGCAGCTTCGGGGTTTCCTACAATGAGCAGTTCTTC.

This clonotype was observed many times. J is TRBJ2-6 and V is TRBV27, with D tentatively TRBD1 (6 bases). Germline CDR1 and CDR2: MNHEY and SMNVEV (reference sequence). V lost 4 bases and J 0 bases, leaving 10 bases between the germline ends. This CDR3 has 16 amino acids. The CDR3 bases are TGTGCCAGCAGTTCGGACAGCGCCTCTGGGGCCAACGTCCTGACTTTC. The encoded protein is CASSSDSASGANVLTF.